These 15 T cell receptor beta chains share one sample of origin, sequenced in a study of response to subunit inactivated influenza vaccine. TCRdb called the RT-PCR reads again in MiXCR, with one record for every CDR3 protein. Seen here are roughly 780,000 distinct CDR3 sequences, about 18% observed once, and the top ten hold approximately 10%. The sample in question was PBMCs from blood, obtained more than 4 days after vaccination. These receptor sequences come from a man aged 50 to 60 who received an inactivated influenza vaccine.

DNA for the CDR3: TGTGCCAGCAGTGGACTAGCGGGAGGGGGTACCGGGGAGCTGTTTTTT. Protein sequence: CASSGLAGGGTGELFF. This chain uses TRBV2 with TRBJ2-2, with TRBD2 matching over 14 bases. The CDR3 is 16 amino acids. Germline CDR1 and CDR2: SNHLY and FYNNEI. The V gene end was trimmed by 4 bases and the J gene end by 5 bases; junction bases not matched to a gene: 3.

This chain joins TRBV6-5 and TRBJ2-5; D is uncertain. The CDR3 is 17 amino acids. Per germline, CDR1 MNHEY and CDR2 SVGAGI. V shed 1 base and J shed 5 bases, with 20 bases lying between them. CDR3 nucleotides: TGTGCCAGCAGTTACTATCTTGGAACCACCCTTGAGGAGACCCAGTACTTC. Encoded protein: CASSYYLGTTLEETQYF.

There are a few counts of this clonotype. The chain has TRBV12-3 or TRBV12-4 and TRBJ2-4, with 10 nucleotides matching TRBD1. This CDR3 is 15 amino acids long. With V trimmed by 3 bases and J by 6 bases, 5 bases remained unmatched. CDR3 amino acids: CASSFGQGVTNIQYF. CDR3 sequence (DNA): TGTGCCAGCAGTTTTGGACAGGGGGTTACAAACATTCAGTACTTC.

This clonotype was detected many times. The chain is built from TRBV7-8 and TRBJ2-1, with 12 nucleotides matching TRBD2. The V gene's germline CDR1 is SGHVS and CDR2 FQNEAQ. Trimming took 3 bases from V and 11 from J; bases not matched to a gene: 8. This CDR3 has 15 residues. The CDR3 is CASSFLKTSGSKQFF. As DNA, the CDR3 is TGTGCCAGCAGCTTTCTAAAGACTAGCGGGAGCAAGCAGTTCTTC.

This chain connects TRBV6-5 to TRBJ2-7; D unclear. CDR1 and CDR2 (germline): MNHEY, SVGAGI. Trimming removed 7 bases from V and 1 base from J, with 5 bases in between. The CDR3 has 11 amino acids. CDR3 residues: CASKFSYEQYF. For the CDR3, the DNA is TGTGCCAGCAAATTTTCCTACGAGCAGTACTTC.

This clonotype has only a few counts. V and J are TRBV29-1 and TRBJ2-7; D may be TRBD1 (5 bases). The V end was cut by 6 bases, the J end by 3 bases, with 15 bases between. This CDR3 has 13 amino acids. Germline CDR1 and CDR2: SQVTM and ANQGSEA. CDR3 sequence: CSVPGLGGYEQYF. As DNA, the CDR3 is TGCAGCGTCCCAGGGTTAGGTGGCTACGAGCAGTACTTC.

The chain has TRBV3-1 and TRBJ1-1; D is unclear. The V end lost 4 bases, the J end lost 4 bases, and 13 bases lay between the germline ends. CDR3 length: 14 residues. The germline CDR1 and CDR2 sequences are LGHDT and YNNKEL (reference sequence). As DNA, the CDR3 is TGTGCCAGCAGCCCCTTAGGAGTATCCACTGAAGCTTTCTTT. Its translation: CASSPLGVSTEAFF. Together with reference TRBV3-1 and TRBJ1-1, the CDR3 gives the full variable domain: DTAVSQTPKYLVTQMGNDKSIKCEQNLGHDTMYWYKQDSKKFLKIMFSYNNKELIINETVPNRFSPKSPDKAHLNLHINSLELGDSAVYFCASSPLGVSTEAFFGQGTRLTVV.

The CDR3 sequence: CATHLVRTGELFF. DNA of the CDR3: TGTGCCACCCACCTGGTCCGCACCGGGGAGCTGTTTTTT. V and J are TRBV12-3 or TRBV12-4 and TRBJ2-2, with no clear D. V gave up 10 bases and J gave up 4 bases, with 13 bases separating them. The CDR3 is 13 amino acids.

In this sample, this clonotype turned up many times. The chain is built from TRBV28 and TRBJ2-7; unclear D gene. V shed 4 bases and J shed 2 bases, with 3 bases lying between them. CDR1 is MDHEN, CDR2 SYDVKM, per germline. The CDR3 extends over 11 amino acids. The CDR3 loop is CASSWAYEQYF. The CDR3 region has the DNA TGTGCCAGCAGTTGGGCCTACGAGCAGTACTTC.

This clonotype occurred a few times. This rearrangement joins TRBV6-1 to TRBJ2-5, with a weak D call TRBD1 (5 bases). V lost 6 bases to trimming and J lost 2 bases, with 13 bases between them. The germline V gene encodes CDR1 MNHNS and CDR2 SASEGT. The CDR3 sequence is 14 residues long. The chain's CDR3 is CASREYRRQETQYF. In nucleotides, the CDR3 is TGTGCCAGCAGGGAGTACAGGAGACAAGAGACCCAGTACTTC.

This clonotype has ten or more counts. This chain connects TRBV29-1 to TRBJ2-1, with TRBD2 matching over 14 bases. Trimming took 2 bases from V and 9 from J; bases not matched to a gene: 21. In germline, CDR1 is SQVTM, CDR2 ANQGSEA. CDR3 length: 20 amino acids. The CDR3 DNA follows: TGCAGCGTTGAACTCGTTATATACCTTAAGACTAGCGGGAGGGGTGGTGAGCAGTTCTTC. Protein sequence: CSVELVIYLKTSGRGGEQFF.

The chain is built from TRBV4-2 and TRBJ1-4, with a tentative D call TRBD1 (5 bases). This CDR3 is 14 amino acids long. From germline, CDR1 is LGHNA and CDR2 YNFKEQ. Trimming removed 0 bases at V and 9 bases at J, with 11 bases between. CDR3 sequence (DNA): TGTGCCAGCAGCCAAGATTTCAGGGAGAAAAAACTGTTTTTT. It specifies CASSQDFREKKLFF.

The chain couples TRBV20-1 to TRBJ2-1, with TRBD2 matching over 11 bases. CDR1 DFQATT and CDR2 SNEGSKA come from the germline V gene (reference sequence). Unmatched junction bases numbered 4, after V lost 1 base and J lost 8 bases. The CDR3 loop spans 14 amino acids. The CDR3 DNA follows: TGCAGTGCTAGAGTAGCGGGAGGGCCTCATGAGCAGTTCTTC. It yields the protein CSARVAGGPHEQFF.

This clonotype was seen a handful of times. The chain couples TRBV7-9 to TRBJ1-3; D is ambiguous. V dropped 5 bases and J dropped 4 bases, with 12 bases sitting between them. Germline assignment: CDR1 SEHNR and CDR2 FQNEAQ (reference sequence). The CDR3 covers 14 residues. Here the CDR3 reads CASSEDQSGNTIYF. As DNA, the CDR3 is TGTGCCAGCAGCGAGGACCAATCCGGAAACACCATATATTTT.

The chain has TRBV7-2 and TRBJ1-1; D might be TRBD1 (6 bases). With 5 bases removed from V and 4 bases from J, the gap between germline ends came to 17 bases. This CDR3 is 15 amino acids long. The V gene's germline CDR1 is SGHTA and CDR2 FQGNSA. The CDR3 loop reads CASSAPQGSITEAFF. The CDR3 DNA sequence: TGTGCCAGCAGCGCACCACAGGGTTCTATCACTGAAGCTTTCTTT.